Reported below is one T cell receptor (beta chain). Its antigen is undetermined. The data were obtained in a study of OX40 agonist ivuxolimab in advanced cancers. Across the study: It was permissible to have had prior anti-PD-1, anti-PD-L1 or anti-CTLA-4 therapy, and more than 30% had some.

The method was immunoSEQ multiplex PCR; TCRdb's version includes in-frame clones alone and lacks a portion of them. The table lists about 89,000 clones, more than 85% of them singletons. The CDR3 runs 15 residues. Study-wide findings and caveats: The 0.1-3.0 mg/kg partial responders had among the lowest clonal expansion. More expanded clones were found, on average, in CD8+ than in CD4+ T cells.

Autoimmune disease history or systemic immunosuppression disqualified patients. The chain couples TRBV21-1 to TRBJ1-2. TRBV21-1 is termed a pseudogene. Specimen: CD4+ or CD8+ T cells sorted from blood, collected in a trial of the OX40 agonist ivuxolimab. The origin of this receptor is an adult with an advanced solid tumor such as melanoma, head and neck, liver or kidney cancer. CDR3 bases: TGTGCCAGCAGCAACCTCTCCGGGGAAAGCTATGGCTACACCTTC. This codes for CASSNLSGESYGYTF.